This T cell receptor (beta chain) came from a study of early T cells in non-severe SARS-CoV-2 infection. Germline V gene data show CDR1 as SGHVS and CDR2 as FQNEAQ. Trimming took 5 bases from V and 1 from J; bases not matched to a gene: 4. The CDR3 totals 14 residues. In TCRdb, the 5' RACE reads were re-called with MiXCR into one record per CDR3 protein. The sample carries 50,000 to 75,000 distinct CDR3 sequences, approximately 9.2% recorded once. At least ten counts were recorded for this clonotype. The receptor comes from an adult who was a healthcare worker with PCR-confirmed SARS-CoV-2 infection or an uninfected control (not recorded which). This chain connects TRBV7-8 to TRBJ2-5; 7 bases are shared with TRBD1. The sequences come from whole blood, collected at baseline. CDR3 DNA: TGTGCCAGCAGCCTCGGGACAGTCCAAGAGACCCAGTACTTC. It specifies CASSLGTVQETQYF. The full variable domain, in which reference TRBV7-8 and TRBJ2-5 provide the parts outside the CDR3, is GAGVSQSPRYKVAKRGQDVALRCDPISGHVSLFWYQQALGQGPEFLTYFQNEAQLDKSGLPSDRFFAERPEGSVSTLKIQRTQQEDSAVYLCASSLGTVQETQYFGPGTRLLVL.